The T cell receptor (beta chain) described here comes from a study of cytomegalovirus exposure and HLA in healthy donors. Study conclusions and caveats: Across donors, presence/absence analyses took sequencing depth to be roughly uniform. TRBV6-2, TRBV6-3 and some other V segments were unresolvable in 87-base-pair reads. According to reports, the classifier identified cytomegalovirus status with high specificity and sensitivity.

PCR amplification relied on 60 Vbeta primers (plus 13 Jbeta primers). Some clones are missing from TCRdb's copy, which holds only in-frame ones; the method was immunoSEQ multiplex PCR. The data show about 120,000 clones, with around 79% seen just once and less than 4% held by the top ten. Germline values: CDR1 KGHSH, CDR2 LQKENI. V lost 1 base and J 7 bases, leaving 16 bases between the germline ends. This CDR3 has 15 residues. Details on this clone: Its antigen is not identified.

J is TRBJ1-2 and V is TRBV18; a possible D gene is TRBD1 (5 bases). The sequence derives from a woman aged 25 to 39 in good health and CMV-seropositive. Sequenced material: PBMCs. The CDR3 reads CASSPLGVGVLGYTF. In DNA, the CDR3 is TGTGCCAGCTCACCACTAGGGGTAGGGGTACTTGGCTACACCTTC.